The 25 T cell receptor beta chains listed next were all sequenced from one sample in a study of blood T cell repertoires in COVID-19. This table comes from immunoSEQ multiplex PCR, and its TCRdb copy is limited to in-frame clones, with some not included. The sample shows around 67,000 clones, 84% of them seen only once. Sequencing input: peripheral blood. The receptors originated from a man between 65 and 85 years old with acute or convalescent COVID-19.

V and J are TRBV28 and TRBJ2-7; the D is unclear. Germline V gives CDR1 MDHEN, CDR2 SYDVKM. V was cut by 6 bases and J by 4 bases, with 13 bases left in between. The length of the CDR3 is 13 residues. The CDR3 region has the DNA TGTGCCAGCAGGCCCTATACTACTTACGAGCAGTACTTC. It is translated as CASRPYTTYEQYF.

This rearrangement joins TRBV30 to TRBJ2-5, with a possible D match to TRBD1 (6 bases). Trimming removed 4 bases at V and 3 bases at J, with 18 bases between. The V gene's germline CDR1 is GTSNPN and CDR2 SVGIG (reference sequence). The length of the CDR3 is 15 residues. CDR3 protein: CAWKPGVNGKETQYF. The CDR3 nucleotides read TGTGCCTGGAAACCAGGGGTGAACGGGAAAGAGACCCAGTACTTC.

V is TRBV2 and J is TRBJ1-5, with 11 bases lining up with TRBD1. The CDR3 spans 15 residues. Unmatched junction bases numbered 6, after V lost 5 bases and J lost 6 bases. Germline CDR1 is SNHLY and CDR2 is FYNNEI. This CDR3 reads CASSKDRGQGQPQHF. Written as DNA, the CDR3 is TGTGCCAGCAGTAAGGACAGGGGGCAGGGTCAGCCCCAGCATTTT.

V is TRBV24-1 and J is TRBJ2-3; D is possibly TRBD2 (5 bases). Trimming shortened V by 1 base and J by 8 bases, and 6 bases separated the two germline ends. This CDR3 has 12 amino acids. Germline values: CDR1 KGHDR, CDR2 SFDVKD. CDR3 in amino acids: CATSDFSGTQYF. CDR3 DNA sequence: TGTGCCACCAGTGATTTCAGCGGTACGCAGTATTTT.

CDR3 DNA sequence: TGTGCCAGCAGCTCAGAGGGAGCGGGGGGCGCAGAGACCCAGTACTTC. Residues: CASSSEGAGGAETQYF. This sequence joins TRBV9 and TRBJ2-5; TRBD2 matches at 9 bases. V shed 4 bases, J shed 4 bases, and the junction held 11 bases outside the gene matches. The CDR3 consists of 16 residues. Germline CDR1 is SGDLS and CDR2 is YYNGEE.

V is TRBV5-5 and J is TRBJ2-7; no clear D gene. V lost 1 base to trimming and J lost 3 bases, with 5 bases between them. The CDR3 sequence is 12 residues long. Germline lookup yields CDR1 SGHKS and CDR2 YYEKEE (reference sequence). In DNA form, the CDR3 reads TGTGCCAGCAGCTTGTCCGGCTACGAGCAGTACTTC. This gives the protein CASSLSGYEQYF.

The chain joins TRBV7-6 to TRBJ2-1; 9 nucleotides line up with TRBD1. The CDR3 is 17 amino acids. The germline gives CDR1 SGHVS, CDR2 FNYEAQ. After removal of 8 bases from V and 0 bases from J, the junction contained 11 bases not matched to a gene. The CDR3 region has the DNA TGTGCCAGCCAGGACGGACAGGGGCTTTCCTCCTACAATGAGCAGTTCTTC. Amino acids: CASQDGQGLSSYNEQFF.

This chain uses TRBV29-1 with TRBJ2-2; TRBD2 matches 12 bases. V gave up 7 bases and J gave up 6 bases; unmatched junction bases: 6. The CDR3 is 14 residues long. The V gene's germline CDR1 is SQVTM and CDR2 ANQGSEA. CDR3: CSASGLAGAGELFF. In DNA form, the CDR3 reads TGCAGCGCCTCGGGACTAGCGGGCGCCGGGGAGCTGTTTTTT.

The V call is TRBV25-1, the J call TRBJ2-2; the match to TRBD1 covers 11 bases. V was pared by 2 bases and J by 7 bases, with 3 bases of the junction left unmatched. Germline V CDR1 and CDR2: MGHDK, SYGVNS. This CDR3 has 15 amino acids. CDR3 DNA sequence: TGTGCCAGCAGTGAACGGACAGGGGGCGGCGGGGAGCTGTTTTTT. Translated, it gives CASSERTGGGGELFF.

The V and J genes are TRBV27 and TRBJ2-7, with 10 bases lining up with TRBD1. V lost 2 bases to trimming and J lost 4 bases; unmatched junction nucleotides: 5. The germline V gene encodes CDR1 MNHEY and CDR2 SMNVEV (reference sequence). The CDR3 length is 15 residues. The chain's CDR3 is CASSLTGTGAYEQYF. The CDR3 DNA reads TGTGCCAGCAGTTTAACCGGGACAGGGGCATACGAGCAGTACTTC.

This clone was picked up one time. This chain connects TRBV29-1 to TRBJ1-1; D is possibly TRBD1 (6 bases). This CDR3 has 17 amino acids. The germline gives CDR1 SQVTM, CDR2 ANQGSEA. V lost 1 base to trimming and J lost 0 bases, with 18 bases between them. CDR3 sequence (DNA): TGCAGCGTTGAAGGGGACAAGCAGGATGCAATGAACACTGAAGCTTTCTTT. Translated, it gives CSVEGDKQDAMNTEAFF. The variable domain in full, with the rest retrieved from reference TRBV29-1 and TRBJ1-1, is SAVISQKPSRDICQRGTSLTIQCQVDSQVTMMFWYRQQPGQSLTLIATANQGSEATYESGFVIDKFPISRPNLTFSTLTVSNMSPEDSSIYLCSVEGDKQDAMNTEAFFGQGTRLTVV.

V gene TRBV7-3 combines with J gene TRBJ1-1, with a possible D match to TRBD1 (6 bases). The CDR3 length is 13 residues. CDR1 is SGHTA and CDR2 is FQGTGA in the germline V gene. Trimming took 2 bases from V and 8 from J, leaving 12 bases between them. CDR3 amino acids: CASSLGRQGEAFF. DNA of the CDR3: TGTGCCAGCAGCTTAGGAAGGCAGGGGGAAGCTTTCTTT.

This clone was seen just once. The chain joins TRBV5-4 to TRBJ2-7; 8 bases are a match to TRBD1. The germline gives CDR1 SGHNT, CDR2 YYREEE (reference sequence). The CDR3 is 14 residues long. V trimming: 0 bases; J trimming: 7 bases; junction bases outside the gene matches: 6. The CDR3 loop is CASSLGQGAREQYF. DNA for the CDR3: TGTGCCAGCAGCTTGGGGCAGGGGGCGAGAGAGCAGTACTTC.

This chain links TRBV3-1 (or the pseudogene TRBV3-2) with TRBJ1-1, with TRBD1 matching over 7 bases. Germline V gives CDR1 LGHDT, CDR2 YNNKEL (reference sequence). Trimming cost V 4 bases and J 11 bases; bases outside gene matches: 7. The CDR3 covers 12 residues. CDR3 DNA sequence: TGTGCCAGCAGCCTTTACGACAGGGAGGCTTTCTTT. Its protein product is CASSLYDREAFF.

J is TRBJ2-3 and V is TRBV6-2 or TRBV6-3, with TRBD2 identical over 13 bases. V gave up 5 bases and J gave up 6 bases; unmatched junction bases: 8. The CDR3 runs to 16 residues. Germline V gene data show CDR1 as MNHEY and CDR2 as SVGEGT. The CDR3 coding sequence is TGTGCCAGCAGTCGTCCGACTAGCGGGGGGCAGGATACGCAGTATTTT. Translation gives CASSRPTSGGQDTQYF.

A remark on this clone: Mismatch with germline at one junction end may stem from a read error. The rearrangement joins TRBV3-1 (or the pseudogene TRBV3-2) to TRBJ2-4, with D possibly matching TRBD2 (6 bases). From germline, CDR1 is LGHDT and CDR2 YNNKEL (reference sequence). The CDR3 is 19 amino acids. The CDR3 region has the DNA TGTGCCAGCAGCCAAGATAGGGTCCGGCGGGGAACCGCCAAGAACATTCAGTACTTC. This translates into CASSQDRVRRGTAKNIQYF.

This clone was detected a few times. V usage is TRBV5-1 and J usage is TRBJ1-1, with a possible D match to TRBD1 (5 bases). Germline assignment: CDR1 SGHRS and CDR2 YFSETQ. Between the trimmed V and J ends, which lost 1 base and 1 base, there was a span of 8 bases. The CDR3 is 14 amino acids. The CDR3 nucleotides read TGCGCCAGCAGCTTGTTCCAGGGGAACACTGAAGCTTTCTTT. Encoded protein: CASSLFQGNTEAFF.

The CDR3 nucleotides are TGTGCCAGCAGCTTAAGCGGGCCGGACTATAATTCACCCCTCCACTTT. It yields the protein CASSLSGPDYNSPLHF. V usage is TRBV7-6 and J usage is TRBJ1-6; D remains unclear. The CDR3 contains 16 residues. In germline, CDR1 is SGHVS, CDR2 FNYEAQ. Between the trimmed V and J ends, which lost 2 bases and 3 bases, there was a span of 11 bases.

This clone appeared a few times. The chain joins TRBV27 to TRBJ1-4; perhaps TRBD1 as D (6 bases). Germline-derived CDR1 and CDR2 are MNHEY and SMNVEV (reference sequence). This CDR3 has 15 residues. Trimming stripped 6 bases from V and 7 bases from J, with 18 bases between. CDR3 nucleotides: TGTGCCAGCAGCCGGTCAGGGGCTAGGGGTGAAAAACTGTTTTTT. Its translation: CASSRSGARGEKLFF.

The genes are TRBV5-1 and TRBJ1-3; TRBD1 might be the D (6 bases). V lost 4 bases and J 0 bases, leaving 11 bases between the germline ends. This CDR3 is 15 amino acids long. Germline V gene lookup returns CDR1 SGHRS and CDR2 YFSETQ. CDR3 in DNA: TGCGCCAGCAGCACTACAGGGAACTCTGGAAACACCATATATTTT. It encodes CASSTTGNSGNTIYF.

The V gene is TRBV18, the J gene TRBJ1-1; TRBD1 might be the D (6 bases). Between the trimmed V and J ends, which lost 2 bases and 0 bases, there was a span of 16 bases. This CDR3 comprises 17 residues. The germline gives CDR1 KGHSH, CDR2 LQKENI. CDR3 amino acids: CASSPLRDILMNTEAFF. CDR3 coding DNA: TGTGCCAGCTCACCATTGAGGGACATCCTCATGAACACTGAAGCTTTCTTT. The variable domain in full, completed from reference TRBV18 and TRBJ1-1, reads NAGVMQNPRHLVRRRGQEARLRCSPMKGHSHVYWYRQLPEEGLKFMVYLQKENIIDESGMPKERFSAEFPKEGPSILRIQQVVRGDSAAYFCASSPLRDILMNTEAFFGQGTRLTVV.

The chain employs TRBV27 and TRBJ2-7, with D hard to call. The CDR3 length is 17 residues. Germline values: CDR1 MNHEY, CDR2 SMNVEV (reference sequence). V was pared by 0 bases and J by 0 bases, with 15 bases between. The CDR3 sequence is CASSLSIRTNSSYEQYF. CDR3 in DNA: TGTGCCAGCAGTTTATCGATACGCACCAACAGCTCCTACGAGCAGTACTTC.

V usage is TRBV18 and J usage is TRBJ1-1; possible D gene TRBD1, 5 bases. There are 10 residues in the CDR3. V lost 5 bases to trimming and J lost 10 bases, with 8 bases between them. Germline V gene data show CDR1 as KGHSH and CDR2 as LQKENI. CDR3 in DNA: TGTGCCAGCTCAAGGGGTCGAGCTTTCTTT. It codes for CASSRGRAFF. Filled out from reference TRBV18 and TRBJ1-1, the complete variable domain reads NAGVMQNPRHLVRRRGQEARLRCSPMKGHSHVYWYRQLPEEGLKFMVYLQKENIIDESGMPKERFSAEFPKEGPSILRIQQVVRGDSAAYFCASSRGRAFFGQGTRLTVV.

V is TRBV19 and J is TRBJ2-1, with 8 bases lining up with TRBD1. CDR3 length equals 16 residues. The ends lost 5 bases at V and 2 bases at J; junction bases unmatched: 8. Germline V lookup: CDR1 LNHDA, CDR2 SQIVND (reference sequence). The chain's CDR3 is CASSLRNRGAYNEQFF. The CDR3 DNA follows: TGTGCCAGTAGTCTACGTAACAGGGGGGCCTACAATGAGCAGTTCTTC. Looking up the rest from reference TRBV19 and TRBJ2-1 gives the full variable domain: DGGITQSPKYLFRKEGQNVTLSCEQNLNHDAMYWYRQDPGQGLRLIYYSQIVNDFQKGDIAEGYSVSREKKESFPLTVTSAQKNPTAFYLCASSLRNRGAYNEQFFGPGTRLTVL.

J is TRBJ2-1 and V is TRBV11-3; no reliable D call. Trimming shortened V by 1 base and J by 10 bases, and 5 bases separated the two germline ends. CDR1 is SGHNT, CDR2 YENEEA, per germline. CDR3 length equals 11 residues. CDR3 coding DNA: TGTGCCAGCAGCTTAGCGGAGGAGCAGTTCTTC. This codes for CASSLAEEQFF.